Shown below are 24 T cell receptor beta chains from a single sample sequenced in a study of T-cell memory formation after mild COVID-19. TCRdb passed the 5' RACE reads through MiXCR, listing each CDR3 protein once. The table includes 250,000 to 300,000 distinct CDR3 sequences, roughly 18% detected once. The sequenced sample consisted of PBMCs or a T cell subset sorted from them (not recorded which). The receptor set was obtained from a man younger than 30 who had mild COVID-19 (a few samples of this study predate the infection). Cell type and time point are not known.

As to this clonotype: The junction differs from germline at one of its ends, possibly a read error. The rearrangement links TRBV5-1 to TRBJ2-2, with 10 bases matching TRBD2. Germline V gene data show CDR1 as SGHRS and CDR2 as YFSETQ. The CDR3 has 15 residues. The CDR3 sequence: CASTSSGGHTVELFF. CDR3 in DNA: TGCGCCAGCACCTCTAGCGGGGGCCATACCGTGGAGCTGTTTTTT.

A few counts support this clonotype. The chain has TRBV28 and TRBJ2-7; unclear D gene. CDR1 is MDHEN and CDR2 is SYDVKM in the germline V gene. V was cut by 9 bases and J by 4 bases, with 16 bases left in between. There are 13 residues in the CDR3. As DNA, the CDR3 is TGTGCCAGTGACGGGCCTTACTGTTACGAGCAGTACGTC. Amino acid sequence: CASDGPYCYEQYV.

In this sample, this clonotype turned up a few times. The chain uses TRBV19 and TRBJ1-1, with 8 bases fitting TRBD1. With 5 bases clipped from V and 4 bases from J, the junction kept 6 bases outside the gene matches. CDR1 LNHDA and CDR2 SQIVND come from the germline V gene (reference sequence). CDR3 length: 14 amino acids. In nucleotides, the CDR3 is TGTGCCAGTAGTGACAGGGGATGGGTCACTGAAGCTTTCTTT. It codes for CASSDRGWVTEAFF.

This clonotype has only a few counts. The chain combines TRBV29-1 with TRBJ1-5; 8 bases fit TRBD1. The V gene end was trimmed by 8 bases and the J gene end by 2 bases; junction bases not matched to a gene: 5. CDR1 is SQVTM, CDR2 ANQGSEA, per germline. This CDR3 region has 13 residues. CDR3 in DNA: TGCAGCTACACAGGGGGAGGCAATCAGCCCCAGCATTTT. This codes for CSYTGGGNQPQHF.

This chain connects TRBV12-3 or TRBV12-4 to TRBJ1-5; D perhaps matches TRBD1 (5 bases). The V gene lost 5 bases and the J gene lost 5 bases, with 13 bases spanning the gap. The CDR3 spans 14 residues. CDR3 DNA: TGTGCCAGCAGTCTCGGGACGGTAGATCAGCCCCAGCATTTT. Protein sequence: CASSLGTVDQPQHF.

In its sample, this clonotype was seen a few times. This chain joins TRBV10-3 and TRBJ1-1; the D gene is possibly TRBD1 (5 bases). CDR3 length: 14 amino acids. Trimming removed 2 bases at V and 1 base at J, with 8 bases between. In germline, CDR1 is ENHRY, CDR2 SYGVKD. The CDR3 spells CAISETTGNTEAFF. CDR3 bases: TGTGCCATCAGTGAGACTACAGGGAACACTGAAGCTTTCTTT.

In this sample, this clonotype turned up a few times. CDR3 coding DNA: TGTGCCAGCAGCGTAAATGAAAAACTGTTTTTT. Translating it yields CASSVNEKLFF. The chain recombines TRBV7-9 with TRBJ1-4; D call uncertain. The V gene's germline CDR1 is SEHNR and CDR2 FQNEAQ (reference sequence). The CDR3 loop spans 11 amino acids. Trimming took off 5 bases at V and 5 bases at J, with 3 bases between the two ends.

As for this clonotype: This could be a read error, since a much larger clone is one nucleotide away. V is TRBV12-3 or TRBV12-4 and J is TRBJ2-5; the D gene is possibly TRBD2 (6 bases). The CDR3 loop spans 14 amino acids. CDR3 nucleotide sequence: TGTTCCAGCAGTTCCACGGGACTCCCCCAGGTCCAGTACTTC. Translated: CSSSSTGLPQVQYF.

This clonotype has a handful of counts. This sequence joins TRBV6-2 or TRBV6-3 and TRBJ2-5; the D is unclear. Trimming removed 4 bases from V and 4 bases from J, with 10 bases in between. CDR1 MNHEY and CDR2 SVGEGT come from the germline V gene. The CDR3 contains 13 residues. The CDR3 loop is CASSLIGRETQYF. The CDR3 nucleotides are TGTGCCAGCAGTTTAATCGGTCGAGAGACCCAGTACTTC.

This clonotype was observed a handful of times. CDR3 amino acids: CASSWKGGQEQFF. The CDR3 coding sequence is TGCGCCAGCAGCTGGAAGGGGGGGCAGGAGCAGTTCTTC. The rearrangement links TRBV5-1 to TRBJ2-1; D may be TRBD2 (7 bases). The germline V gene encodes CDR1 SGHRS and CDR2 YFSETQ. Trimming removed 3 bases at V and 10 bases at J, with 14 bases between. This CDR3 has 13 amino acids.

This chain uses TRBV19 with TRBJ1-6; D is uncertain. This CDR3 has 20 residues. Germline lookup yields CDR1 LNHDA and CDR2 SQIVND (reference sequence). V was shortened by 3 bases and J by 0 bases, with 21 bases between the two germline ends. Here the CDR3 reads CASSIYPPGSSSSYNSPLHF. CDR3 DNA sequence: TGTGCCAGTAGTATTTACCCACCGGGCTCCTCCAGCTCCTATAATTCACCCCTCCACTTT.

This clonotype came up many times. The CDR3 loop reads CASRTGEVPQETQYF. DNA for the CDR3: TGTGCCAGCAGAACGGGGGAAGTACCTCAAGAGACCCAGTACTTC. The V call is TRBV12-3 or TRBV12-4, the J call TRBJ2-5; tentatively, D is TRBD2 (6 bases). The V and J ends lost 6 bases and 2 bases respectively, with 16 bases between them. The length of the CDR3 is 15 residues.

V is TRBV7-2 and J is TRBJ1-5, with TRBD1 matching over 7 bases. There are 14 residues in the CDR3. The trim removed 5 bases at V and 7 bases at J, leaving 8 bases unmatched. Germline assignment: CDR1 SGHTA and CDR2 FQGNSA. CDR3 sequence reads: CASSPTGSRQPQHF. CDR3 nucleotide sequence: TGTGCCAGCAGCCCGACAGGGAGCCGACAGCCCCAGCATTTT.

This clonotype was counted between two and nine times. The rearrangement links TRBV20-1 to TRBJ2-4, with 7 nucleotides matching TRBD2. V dropped 1 base and J dropped 0; count of bases not matched to a gene: 6. The germline V gene encodes CDR1 DFQATT and CDR2 SNEGSKA (reference sequence). The CDR3 runs to 16 residues. The CDR3 sequence is CSARGTGGLAKNIQYF. In DNA, the CDR3 is TGCAGTGCTAGAGGGACGGGGGGACTAGCCAAAAACATTCAGTACTTC.

This rearrangement joins TRBV15 to TRBJ1-2; the D is unclear. CDR3 size: 14 residues. Germline lookup yields CDR1 LNHNV and CDR2 YYDKDF (reference sequence). Between the trimmed V and J ends, which lost 4 bases and 7 bases, there was a span of 16 bases. CDR3 in amino acids: CATSMIGVIGGYTF. CDR3 coding DNA: TGTGCCACCAGCATGATCGGGGTTATAGGTGGCTACACCTTC.

The chain carries TRBV6-6 and TRBJ1-4; a weak D match, TRBD1 (5 bases). This CDR3 comprises 15 residues. V was pared by 0 bases and J by 8 bases, with 13 bases between. The germline CDR1 and CDR2 sequences are MNHNY and SVGAGI (reference sequence). Written as DNA, the CDR3 is TGTGCCAGCAGTTACTCGCCCAGGGTTCTGGAAAAACTGTTTTTT. Protein sequence: CASSYSPRVLEKLFF.

This clonotype was counted a few times. The V and J genes are TRBV29-1 and TRBJ2-1; D call uncertain. V was clipped by 7 bases and J by 0 bases, with 7 bases between them. The CDR3 is 12 amino acids. Germline V gene sequence: CDR1 SQVTM, CDR2 ANQGSEA. The CDR3 bases are TGCAGCGCTGTGCGCTCCTACAATGAGCAGTTCTTC. Encoded protein: CSAVRSYNEQFF.

This clonotype turned up a few times. The chain has TRBV6-1 and TRBJ1-1; TRBD1 aligns across 7 bases. This CDR3 contains 15 residues. Per germline, CDR1 MNHNS and CDR2 SASEGT. V was clipped by 4 bases and J by 1 base; unmatched bases: 6. The CDR3 sequence is CASSVTRGRNTEAFF. CDR3 sequence (DNA): TGTGCCAGCAGTGTAACCAGGGGGAGGAACACTGAAGCTTTCTTT.

Only a few counts were recorded for this clonotype. The chain uses TRBV9 and TRBJ1-2; 7 nucleotides match TRBD1. The J segment lost 4 bases and the V segment lost 0 bases, leaving 6 bases of the junction unmatched. Germline V gene data show CDR1 as SGDLS and CDR2 as YYNGEE. The CDR3 loop spans 15 amino acids. The CDR3 DNA reads as TGTGCCAGCAGCGTAGCAGAGGGGGCGGTCTATGGCTACACCTTC. It codes for CASSVAEGAVYGYTF.

The CDR3 spells CASSLRVDNEQFF. The CDR3 nucleotides read TGTGCCAGCAGCTTACGGGTAGACAATGAGCAGTTCTTC. The rearrangement links TRBV7-9 to TRBJ2-1; D not certain. The CDR3 has 13 amino acids. V gave up 2 bases and J gave up 5 bases, with 7 bases separating them. Germline loops: CDR1 SEHNR, CDR2 FQNEAQ (reference sequence).

The chain employs TRBV19 and TRBJ2-4, with D unclear. With 5 bases removed from V and 2 bases from J, the gap between germline ends came to 25 bases. The CDR3 length is 19 residues. Germline V lookup: CDR1 LNHDA, CDR2 SQIVND (reference sequence). DNA of the CDR3: TGTGCCAGTAGTGCCCGTCTCTCGTCGGTCATGGAACCCAAAAACATTCAGTACTTC. It codes for CASSARLSSVMEPKNIQYF.

This clonotype was detected only a few times. The chain carries TRBV9 and TRBJ2-2; TRBD2 agrees at 10 bases. The CDR3 length is 15 residues. The J segment lost 5 bases and the V segment lost 4 bases, leaving 5 bases of the junction unmatched. Germline values: CDR1 SGDLS, CDR2 YYNGEE. CDR3 bases: TGTGCCAGCAGCTATAGCGGGGGGATGACCGGGGAGCTGTTTTTT. Translating gives CASSYSGGMTGELFF. Full variable domain (outside the CDR3, taken from reference TRBV9 and TRBJ2-2): DSGVTQTPKHLITATGQRVTLRCSPRSGDLSVYWYQQSLDQGLQFLIQYYNGEERAKGNILERFSAQQFPDLHSELNLSSLELGDSALYFCASSYSGGMTGELFFGEGSRLTVL.

This chain joins TRBV19 and TRBJ1-1; TRBD1 might be the D (5 bases). The CDR3 has 15 residues. The ends were cut back, 3 bases at V and 1 base at J, with 12 bases in the middle. The germline CDR1 and CDR2 sequences are LNHDA and SQIVND (reference sequence). The chain's CDR3 is CASSIPFGANTEAFF. The CDR3 coding sequence is TGTGCCAGTAGTATCCCATTTGGGGCGAACACTGAAGCTTTCTTT.

For the CDR3, the DNA is TGTGCCAGCAGCTCAAAGAAAAGGGGGGTAGACACCGGGGAGCTGTTTTTT. Amino acid sequence: CASSSKKRGVDTGELFF. This chain uses TRBV9 with TRBJ2-2; D is tentatively TRBD1 or TRBD2 (6 bases each). V gave up 4 bases and J gave up 3 bases, with 19 bases separating them. Germline CDR1 and CDR2: SGDLS and YYNGEE. The CDR3 has 17 residues.